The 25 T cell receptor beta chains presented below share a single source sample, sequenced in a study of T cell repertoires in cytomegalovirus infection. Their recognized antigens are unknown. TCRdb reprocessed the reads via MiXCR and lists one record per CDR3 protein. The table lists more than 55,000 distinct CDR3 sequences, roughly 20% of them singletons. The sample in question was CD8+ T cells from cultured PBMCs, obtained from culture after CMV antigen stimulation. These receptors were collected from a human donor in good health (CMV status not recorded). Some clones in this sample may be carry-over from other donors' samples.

CDR3 loop: CASSFGSIEAFF. The CDR3 DNA reads TGTGCCAGCAGTTTTGGTAGTATCGAAGCTTTCTTT. V gene TRBV12-3 or TRBV12-4 combines with J gene TRBJ1-1; no definite D call. The CDR3 is 12 amino acids. V was trimmed by 3 bases and J by 8 bases, leaving 10 bases between them.

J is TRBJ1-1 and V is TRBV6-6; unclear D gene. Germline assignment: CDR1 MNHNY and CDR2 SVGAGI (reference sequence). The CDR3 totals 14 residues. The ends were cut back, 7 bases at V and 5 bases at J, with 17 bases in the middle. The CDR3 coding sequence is TGTGCCAGCACCCGCAGAGATATTGGGACTGAAGCTTTCTTT. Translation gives CASTRRDIGTEAFF.

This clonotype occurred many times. Written as DNA, the CDR3 is TGTGCCAGCAGCTTAGGTATGGGAACTGAAGCTTTCTTT. Encoded protein: CASSLGMGTEAFF. The V and J genes are TRBV7-2 and TRBJ1-1; no firm D call. This CDR3 region has 13 residues. The V gene lost 1 base and the J gene lost 5 bases, with 8 bases spanning the gap. From germline, CDR1 is SGHTA and CDR2 FQGNSA.

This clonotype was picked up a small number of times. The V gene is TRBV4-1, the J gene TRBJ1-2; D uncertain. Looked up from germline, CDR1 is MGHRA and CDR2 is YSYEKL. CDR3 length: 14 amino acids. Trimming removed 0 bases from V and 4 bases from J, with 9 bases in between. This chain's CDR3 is CASSQEPVIYGYTF. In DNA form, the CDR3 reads TGCGCCAGCAGCCAAGAGCCAGTGATCTATGGCTACACCTTC.

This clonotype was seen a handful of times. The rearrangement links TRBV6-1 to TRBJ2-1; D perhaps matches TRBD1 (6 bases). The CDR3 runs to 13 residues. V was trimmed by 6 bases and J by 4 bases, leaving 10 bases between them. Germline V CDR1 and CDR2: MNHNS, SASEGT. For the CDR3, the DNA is TGTGCCAGCAGCTCTGACAGGTACAATGAGCAGTTCTTC. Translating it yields CASSSDRYNEQFF.

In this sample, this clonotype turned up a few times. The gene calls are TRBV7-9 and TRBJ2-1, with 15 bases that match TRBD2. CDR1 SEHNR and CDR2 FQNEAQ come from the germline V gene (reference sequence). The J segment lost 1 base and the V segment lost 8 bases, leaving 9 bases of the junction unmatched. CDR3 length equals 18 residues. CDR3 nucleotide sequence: TGTGCCAGCGGAGGGGGGACTAGCGGGGGGTCGTCCTACAATGAGCAGTTCTTC. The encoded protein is CASGGGTSGGSSYNEQFF.

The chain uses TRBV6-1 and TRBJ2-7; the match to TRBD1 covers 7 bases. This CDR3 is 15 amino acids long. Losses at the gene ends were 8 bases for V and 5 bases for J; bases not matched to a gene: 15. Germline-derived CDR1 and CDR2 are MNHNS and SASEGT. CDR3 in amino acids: CASPATGVKVNEQYF. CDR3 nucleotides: TGTGCCAGCCCCGCCACAGGGGTGAAGGTTAACGAGCAGTACTTC.

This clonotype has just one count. CDR3 sequence reads: CATSEVGESQPQHF. The CDR3 DNA sequence: TGTGCCACCAGTGAGGTGGGGGAAAGTCAGCCCCAGCATTTT. V usage is TRBV15 and J usage is TRBJ1-5; D is perhaps TRBD1 (5 bases). With 6 bases removed from V and 6 bases from J, the gap between germline ends came to 15 bases. CDR3 length: 14 residues. CDR1 is LNHNV, CDR2 YYDKDF, per germline (reference sequence).

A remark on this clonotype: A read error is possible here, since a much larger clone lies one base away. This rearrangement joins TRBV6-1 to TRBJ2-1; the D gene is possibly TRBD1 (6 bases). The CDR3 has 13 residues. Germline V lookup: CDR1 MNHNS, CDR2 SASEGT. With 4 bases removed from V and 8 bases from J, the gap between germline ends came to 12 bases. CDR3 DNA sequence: TGTGCCAGCAGTGTCCGGACAGAGGATGAGCAGTTCTTC. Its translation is CASSVRTEDEQFF.

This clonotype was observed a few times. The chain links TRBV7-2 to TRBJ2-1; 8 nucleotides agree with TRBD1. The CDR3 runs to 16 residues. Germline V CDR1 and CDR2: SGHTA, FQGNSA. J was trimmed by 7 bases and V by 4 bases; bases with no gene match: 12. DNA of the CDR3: TGTGCCAGCAGCTATAGCCGGACAGGGCTGAGAAATGAGCAGTTCTTC. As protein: CASSYSRTGLRNEQFF.

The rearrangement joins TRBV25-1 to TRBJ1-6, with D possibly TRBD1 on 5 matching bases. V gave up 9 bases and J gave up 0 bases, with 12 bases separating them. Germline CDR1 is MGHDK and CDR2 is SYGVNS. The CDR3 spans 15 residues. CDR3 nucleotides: TGTGCCAGTTCCTCAGGGAGCTCCTATAATTCACCCCTCCACTTT. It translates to CASSSGSSYNSPLHF.

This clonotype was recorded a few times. This CDR3 reads CASSLATSYGYTF. The CDR3 DNA follows: TGTGCCAGCAGCTTAGCCACCTCCTATGGCTACACCTTC. The J gene is TRBJ1-2, the V gene TRBV7-2; D gene ambiguous. In germline, CDR1 is SGHTA, CDR2 FQGNSA. V dropped 0 bases and J dropped 4 bases, with 6 bases sitting between them. The CDR3 is made up of 13 amino acids.

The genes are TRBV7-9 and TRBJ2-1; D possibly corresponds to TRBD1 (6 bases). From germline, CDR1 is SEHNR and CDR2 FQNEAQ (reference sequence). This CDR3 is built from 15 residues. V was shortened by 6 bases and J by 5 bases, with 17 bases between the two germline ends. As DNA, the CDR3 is TGTGCCAGCAGACGCACAGGGCCTCCCGACAATGAGCAGTTCTTC. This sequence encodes CASRRTGPPDNEQFF.

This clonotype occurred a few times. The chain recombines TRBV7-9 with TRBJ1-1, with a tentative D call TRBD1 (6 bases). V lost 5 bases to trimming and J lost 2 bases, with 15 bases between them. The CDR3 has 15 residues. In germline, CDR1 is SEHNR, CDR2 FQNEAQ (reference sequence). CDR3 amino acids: CASSPPQGGNTEAFF. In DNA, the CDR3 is TGTGCCAGCAGCCCACCACAGGGTGGAAACACTGAAGCTTTCTTT.

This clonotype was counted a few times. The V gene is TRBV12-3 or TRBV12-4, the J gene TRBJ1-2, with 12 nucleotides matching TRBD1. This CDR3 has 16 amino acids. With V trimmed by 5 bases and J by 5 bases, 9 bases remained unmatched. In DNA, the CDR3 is TGTGCCAGCAGTCCCTCCGGGACAGGGGGCGCTTATGGCTACACCTTC. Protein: CASSPSGTGGAYGYTF.

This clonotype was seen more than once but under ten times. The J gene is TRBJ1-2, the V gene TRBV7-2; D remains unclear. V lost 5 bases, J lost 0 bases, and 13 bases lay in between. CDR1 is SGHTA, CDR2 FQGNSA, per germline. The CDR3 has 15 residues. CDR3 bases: TGTGCCAGCAGCCCCTCCCGGGCTCCTAACTATGGCTACACCTTC. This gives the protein CASSPSRAPNYGYTF.

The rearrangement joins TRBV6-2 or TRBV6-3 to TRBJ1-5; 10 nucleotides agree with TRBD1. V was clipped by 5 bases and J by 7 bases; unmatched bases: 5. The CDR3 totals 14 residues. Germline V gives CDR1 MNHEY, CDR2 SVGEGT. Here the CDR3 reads CASSGQGVRQPQHF. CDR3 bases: TGTGCCAGCAGTGGACAGGGGGTTCGACAGCCCCAGCATTTT.

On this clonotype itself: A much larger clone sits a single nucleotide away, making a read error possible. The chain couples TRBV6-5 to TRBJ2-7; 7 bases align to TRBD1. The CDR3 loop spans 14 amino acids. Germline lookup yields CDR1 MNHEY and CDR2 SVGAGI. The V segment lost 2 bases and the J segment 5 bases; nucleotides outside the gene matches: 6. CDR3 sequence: CASSYGDSAHEQYF. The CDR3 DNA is TGTGCCAGCAGTTACGGGGACAGTGCGCACGAGCAGTACTTC.

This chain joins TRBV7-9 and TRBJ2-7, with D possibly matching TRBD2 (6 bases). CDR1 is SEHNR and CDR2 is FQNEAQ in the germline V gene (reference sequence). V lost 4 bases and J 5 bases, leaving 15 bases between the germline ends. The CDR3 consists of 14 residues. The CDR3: CASSSGGAGNEQYF. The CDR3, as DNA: TGTGCCAGCAGCTCTGGCGGGGCAGGAAACGAGCAGTACTTC.

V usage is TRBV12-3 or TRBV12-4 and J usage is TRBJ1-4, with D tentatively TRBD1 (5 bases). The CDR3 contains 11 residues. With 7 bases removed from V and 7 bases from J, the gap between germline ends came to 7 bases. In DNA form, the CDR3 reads TGTGCCAGCAAGGGGTTTGAAAAACTGTTTTTT. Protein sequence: CASKGFEKLFF.

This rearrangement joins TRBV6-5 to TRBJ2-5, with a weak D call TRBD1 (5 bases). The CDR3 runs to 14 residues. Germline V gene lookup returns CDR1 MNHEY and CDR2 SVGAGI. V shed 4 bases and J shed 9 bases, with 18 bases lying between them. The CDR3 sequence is CASSSTASGSAQYF. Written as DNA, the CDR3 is TGTGCCAGCAGTTCGACAGCCTCCGGTTCGGCCCAGTACTTC.

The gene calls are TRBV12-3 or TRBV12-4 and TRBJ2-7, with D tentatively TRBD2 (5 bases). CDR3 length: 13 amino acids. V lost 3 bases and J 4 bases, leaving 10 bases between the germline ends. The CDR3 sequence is CASSLDSRYEQYF. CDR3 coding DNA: TGTGCCAGCAGTTTGGACTCAAGGTACGAGCAGTACTTC.

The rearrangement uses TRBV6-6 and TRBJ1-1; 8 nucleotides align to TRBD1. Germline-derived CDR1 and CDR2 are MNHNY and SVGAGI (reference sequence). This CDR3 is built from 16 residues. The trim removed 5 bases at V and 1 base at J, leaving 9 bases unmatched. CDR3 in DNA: TGTGCCAGCAGTGACCCCAGGACAGGGAAGAACACTGAAGCTTTCTTT. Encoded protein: CASSDPRTGKNTEAFF.

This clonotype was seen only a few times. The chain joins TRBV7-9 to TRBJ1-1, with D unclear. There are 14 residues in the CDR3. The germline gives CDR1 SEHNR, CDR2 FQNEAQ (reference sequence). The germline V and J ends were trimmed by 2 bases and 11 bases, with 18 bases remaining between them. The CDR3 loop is CASSLPLSATEAFF. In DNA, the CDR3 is TGTGCCAGCAGCTTACCCTTATCGGCCACAGAGGCTTTCTTT.

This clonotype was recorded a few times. The CDR3 sequence: CAISESTSGGKETQYF. The CDR3 DNA reads TGTGCCATCAGTGAGTCTACTAGCGGGGGGAAAGAGACCCAGTACTTC. This chain links TRBV10-3 with TRBJ2-5; 12 bases match TRBD2. The CDR3 has 16 amino acids. Germline V gene data show CDR1 as ENHRY and CDR2 as SYGVKD. Unmatched junction bases numbered 2, after V lost 0 bases and J lost 3 bases.